A single sample gave rise to the 5 T cell receptor beta chains below, sequenced in a study of glioma-infiltrating T cells. Using RNA template, CDR3s of TCR alpha and beta were amplified with iRepertoire arm-PCR. TCRdb itself ran the multiplex PCR reads through MiXCR, one entry per CDR3 protein. In the table there are some 16,000 distinct CDR3 sequences, about three fifths of which are singletons. Material for sequencing was glioma tissue, nonneoplastic brain tissue, or PBMCs (not recorded which). The receptor source for this set is a human donor with low-grade glioma or glioblastoma, undergoing nonglioma brain surgery, or in good health (not recorded which).

The rearrangement joins TRBV6-1 to TRBJ1-5; TRBD1 matches at 7 bases. There are 15 residues in the CDR3. After removal of 6 bases from V and 4 bases from J, the junction contained 9 bases not matched to a gene. Germline V gene lookup returns CDR1 MNHNS and CDR2 SASEGT. CDR3 region: CASSLGQWGNQPQHF. As DNA, the CDR3 is TGTGCCAGCAGCCTGGGACAGTGGGGGAATCAGCCCCAGCATTTT.

The chain uses TRBV20-1 and TRBJ2-7; 9 bases align to TRBD1. This CDR3 spans 14 amino acids. Germline CDR1 is DFQATT and CDR2 is SNEGSKA (reference sequence). V was clipped by 2 bases and J by 3 bases; unmatched bases: 5. The CDR3 sequence: CSARPWDRDYEQYF. The CDR3 nucleotides read TGCAGTGCTAGACCCTGGGACAGGGACTACGAGCAGTACTTC.

Judged by abundance, this clonotype is medium-sized. This sequence joins TRBV7-2 and TRBJ2-1; no clear D gene. The CDR3 spans 14 residues. Trimming removed 5 bases from V and 5 bases from J, with 13 bases in between. Germline assignment: CDR1 SGHTA and CDR2 FQGNSA. In DNA, the CDR3 is TGTGCCAGCAGCCCCCTCCTCCCGAACAATGAGCAGTTCTTC. Its translation is CASSPLLPNNEQFF. Based on the CDR3 plus reference TRBV7-2 and TRBJ2-1, the full variable domain is GAGVSQSPSNKVTEKGKDVELRCDPISGHTALYWYRQSLGQGLEFLIYFQGNSAPDKSGLPSDRFSAERTGGSVSTLTIQRTQQEDSAVYLCASSPLLPNNEQFFGPGTRLTVL.

With respect to this clonotype: At one end, the junction sequence differs from germline, possibly due to a read error. The chain carries TRBV19 and TRBJ1-1; D is undetermined. The CDR3 is made up of 15 amino acids. Germline loops: CDR1 LNHDA, CDR2 SQIVND (reference sequence). CDR3: CASRPGQRVNTGAFF. The CDR3 DNA reads as TGTGCCAGTAGACCGGGTCAGAGAGTGAACACTGGAGCTTTCTTT.

The V call is TRBV15, the J call TRBJ2-3; 8 bases match TRBD1. The junction had 7 bases not matched to a gene; V was cut back by 0 bases and J by 5 bases. The CDR3 has 16 amino acids. Looked up from germline, CDR1 is LNHNV and CDR2 is YYDKDF (reference sequence). CDR3 amino acids: CATSRDRDRRIDTQYF. The CDR3 DNA reads as TGTGCCACCAGCAGAGACCGGGACAGGCGCATAGATACGCAGTATTTT.